The clone carrying this T cell receptor (beta chain) has only a few counts. Its specificity is unknown. This sample was included in a study of T cells after yellow fever vaccination. Study-wide results and limits: Subsequent booster samples again held most clones from primary vaccination (less than 98% CD4, 85% to 90% CD8). FACS-sorted repertoires might harbor abundant contaminating clonotypes from the bulk population.

Per germline, CDR1 MNHNS and CDR2 SASEGT. The CDR3 length is 15 residues. After removal of 6 bases from V and 1 base from J, the junction contained 0 bases not matched to a gene. MiXCR, applied by TCRdb to the 5' RACE reads, yields one record per CDR3 protein. The sample records roughly 340,000 distinct CDR3 sequences, 8.7% being singletons. The receptor was derived from a man aged 18 to 29 who received the YFV17D yellow fever vaccine. This sample comprised PBMCs, obtained on the day of the first yellow fever vaccination. The chain joins TRBV6-1 to TRBJ2-3; 14 nucleotides line up with TRBD2. The CDR3 reads CASRGLAGGTDTQYF. Here the CDR3 DNA reads TGTGCCAGCAGGGGACTAGCGGGGGGCACAGATACGCAGTATTTT.